The T cell receptor beta chain described here comes from a study of early T cells in non-severe SARS-CoV-2 infection. Study overall: Chains stayed unpaired after sequencing of bulk RNA from unsorted whole blood.

This clonotype was recorded many times. What it binds is unknown. Trimming took off 2 bases at V and 4 bases at J, with 13 bases between the two ends. The CDR3 consists of 15 residues. Individual cDNA molecules received unique molecular identifiers during library preparation. TCRdb reanalysed the 5' RACE reads using MiXCR and keeps one entry per CDR3 protein. The sample has about 62,000 distinct CDR3 sequences, 8.5% to 9.5% seen once. General observations from the study: Matching results from VDJdb favored anti-spike CD8 responses, leaving private and CD4 specificities undetected.

The specimen sequenced was whole blood. The V gene is TRBV12-3 or TRBV12-4, the J gene TRBJ2-3; D not resolved. This receptor was taken from an adult who was a healthcare worker with PCR-confirmed SARS-CoV-2 infection or an uninfected control (not recorded which). CDR3 in DNA: TGTGCCAGCAGTTTACTTGGGGTCGCGGCAGATACGCAGTATTTT. Encoded protein: CASSLLGVAADTQYF.